This is a list of T cell receptor beta chains from one sample in a study of regulatory T cells in long-lasting Graves disease. One entry per CDR3 protein results from TCRdb running MiXCR on the multiplex PCR reads. In the table there are about 470,000 distinct CDR3 sequences, less than 25% of which are singletons. The material sequenced was peripheral blood mononuclear cells (PBMCs), taken when the disease was refractory, from a patient treated with antithyroid drugs. Source of these receptors: a female donor with Graves disease. Each CDR3 is given with its conserved first and last residue. The order of the fields is V gene, D gene, clone size, J gene, CDR3 DNA, CDR3 protein. The D gene is left open where the match is weak. Size is omitted from some rows. Given values are once, few, many or a class for expanded clones.

v_call: TRBV29-1
d_call: .
clone_size: .
j_call: TRBJ1-3
cdr3_nt: TGCAGCGTCGAGCCAGGGGCCTCTGGAAACACCATATATTTT
cdr3_aa: CSVEPGASGNTIYF

v_call: TRBV11-2
d_call: .
clone_size: many
j_call: TRBJ1-1
cdr3_nt: TGTGCCAGCAGCTTAGCCTTAGGGCCGAACACTGAAGCTTTCTTT
cdr3_aa: CASSLALGPNTEAFF

v_call: TRBV20-1
d_call: .
clone_size: .
j_call: TRBJ2-4
cdr3_nt: TGCAGCCCAATGGGGGGCGGGGCTGTGGGTGATGTGGCCAAAAACATTCAGTACTTC
cdr3_aa: CSPMGGGAVGDVAKNIQYF

v_call: TRBV20-1
d_call: TRBD2
clone_size: .
j_call: TRBJ2-2
cdr3_nt: TGCAGTGCTAGCGGGGGAGGGTCGGGAAACTTTGACGCGAACACCGGGGAGCTGTTTTTT
cdr3_aa: CSASGGGSGNFDANTGELFF

v_call: TRBV7-8
d_call: TRBD1
clone_size: .
j_call: TRBJ1-6
cdr3_nt: TGTGCCAGCAGCTCCGGGACAGAAAGCTCCTATAATTCACCCCTCCACTTT
cdr3_aa: CASSSGTESSYNSPLHF

v_call: TRBV7-2
d_call: .
clone_size: few
j_call: TRBJ2-4
cdr3_nt: TGTGCCAGCAGCTTTCCTAGCTCAGCCAAAAACATTCAGTACTTC
cdr3_aa: CASSFPSSAKNIQYF

v_call: TRBV9
d_call: .
clone_size: .
j_call: TRBJ1-1
cdr3_nt: TGTGCCAGCAGCCCTACAGGGATTAGCGCTGAAGCTTTCTTT
cdr3_aa: CASSPTGISAEAFF

v_call: TRBV6-9
d_call: TRBD1
clone_size: many
j_call: TRBJ2-7
cdr3_nt: TGTGCCAGCAGTTCCCGGGACAGGGGTACCTACGAGCAGTACTTC
cdr3_aa: CASSSRDRGTYEQYF

v_call: TRBV18
d_call: TRBD1
clone_size: .
j_call: TRBJ2-7
cdr3_nt: TGTGCCAGCTCACCCCGGGACAGGGTTCTCGAGCAGTACTTC
cdr3_aa: CASSPRDRVLEQYF

v_call: TRBV14
d_call: .
clone_size: few
j_call: TRBJ2-7
cdr3_nt: TGTGCCAGCAGCCAAGATGACTCCCCCAACCCGTACGAGCAGTACTTC
cdr3_aa: CASSQDDSPNPYEQYF

v_call: TRBV20-1
d_call: TRBD2
clone_size: .
j_call: TRBJ2-3
cdr3_nt: TGCAGTGCCAAAGGACTAGCGGGAGCTGAAGATACGCAGTATTTT
cdr3_aa: CSAKGLAGAEDTQYF

v_call: TRBV28
d_call: .
clone_size: many
j_call: TRBJ2-7
cdr3_nt: TGTGCCAGCAGCCTTCTCAGGGACGAGCAGTACTTC
cdr3_aa: CASSLLRDEQYF

v_call: TRBV7-9
d_call: .
clone_size: .
j_call: TRBJ1-2
cdr3_nt: TGTGCCAGCAGCCCACAGATAAACTATGGCTACACCTTC
cdr3_aa: CASSPQINYGYTF

v_call: TRBV20-1
d_call: .
clone_size: once
j_call: TRBJ1-5
cdr3_nt: TGCAGTGCTAGCCGACCGCGCGGGGGGTTAAGCAATCAGCCCCAGCATTTT
cdr3_aa: CSASRPRGGLSNQPQHF

v_call: TRBV27
d_call: .
clone_size: .
j_call: TRBJ2-1
cdr3_nt: TGTGCCAGCAGTTTATTCCCGACTAGGAGCTCCTACAATGAGCAGTTCTTC
cdr3_aa: CASSLFPTRSSYNEQFF

v_call: TRBV10-3
d_call: TRBD1
clone_size: .
j_call: TRBJ1-1
cdr3_nt: TGTGCCATCAGGGGGACAGGGGGCGAAACTGAAGCTTTCTTT
cdr3_aa: CAIRGTGGETEAFF

v_call: TRBV19
d_call: .
clone_size: once
j_call: TRBJ2-6
cdr3_nt: TGTGCCAGTAGTATAGACCCTGGGATCTCCGGGGCCAACGTCCTGACTTTC
cdr3_aa: CASSIDPGISGANVLTF

v_call: TRBV7-3
d_call: .
clone_size: many
j_call: TRBJ2-2
cdr3_nt: TGTGCCAGCAGCTTAGCGGGCACCGGGGAGCTGTTTTTT
cdr3_aa: CASSLAGTGELFF

v_call: TRBV2
d_call: .
clone_size: many
j_call: TRBJ1-2
cdr3_nt: TGTGCCAGCAGTGCAGAACAGGGCGCTAACTATGGCTACACCTTC
cdr3_aa: CASSAEQGANYGYTF

v_call: TRBV19
d_call: TRBD2
clone_size: few
j_call: TRBJ2-4
cdr3_nt: TGTGCCAGTAGCTGGACTAGCGGGAGTAACATTCAGTACTTC
cdr3_aa: CASSWTSGSNIQYF

v_call: TRBV4-2
d_call: TRBD2
clone_size: .
j_call: TRBJ2-5
cdr3_nt: TGTGCCAGCAGCCAAGATTGGGGGACTAGCGGGAGGGCGGAGACCCAGTACTTC
cdr3_aa: CASSQDWGTSGRAETQYF

v_call: TRBV6-1
d_call: .
clone_size: .
j_call: TRBJ2-2
cdr3_nt: TGTGCCAGCAGTGGCAGGAGCTTCTCCACCGGGGAGCTGTTTTTT
cdr3_aa: CASSGRSFSTGELFF

v_call: TRBV19
d_call: TRBD1
clone_size: .
j_call: TRBJ1-5
cdr3_nt: TGTGCCAGTAGTATGGAAGGGGGCCGCCAGCCCCAGCATTTT
cdr3_aa: CASSMEGGRQPQHF

v_call: TRBV11-2
d_call: .
clone_size: .
j_call: TRBJ1-3
cdr3_nt: TGTGCCAGCAGCGCAAGGGGCCCCTTTGGAAACACCATATATTTT
cdr3_aa: CASSARGPFGNTIYF

v_call: TRBV4-3
d_call: .
clone_size: many
j_call: TRBJ1-2
cdr3_nt: TGCGCCAGCAGCCCCGGTTTAGGTCTGAACTATGGCTACACCTTC
cdr3_aa: CASSPGLGLNYGYTF

v_call: TRBV20-1
d_call: .
clone_size: .
j_call: TRBJ2-3
cdr3_nt: TGCAGTGCTAGGGTCGGAGATACGCAGTATTTT
cdr3_aa: CSARVGDTQYF

v_call: TRBV12-3/TRBV12-4
d_call: .
clone_size: many
j_call: TRBJ1-2
cdr3_nt: TGTGCCAGCATGCCCGGGAGGGCCATGGCCAGTGGCTACACCTTC
cdr3_aa: CASMPGRAMASGYTF

v_call: TRBV28
d_call: TRBD1
clone_size: few
j_call: TRBJ2-7
cdr3_nt: TGTGCCAGCAGTACGATGGGACAGGGGTACGAGCAGTACTTC
cdr3_aa: CASSTMGQGYEQYF

v_call: TRBV28
d_call: .
clone_size: few
j_call: TRBJ2-1
cdr3_nt: TGTGCCAGCAGTTTATTTGGCTACCGTTCGAACAATGAGCAGTTCTTC
cdr3_aa: CASSLFGYRSNNEQFF

v_call: TRBV20-1
d_call: TRBD2
clone_size: few
j_call: TRBJ2-4
cdr3_nt: TGCAGTGCTAGAAAAGGACTAGCGGGACCGGGAGGCATTCAGTACTTC
cdr3_aa: CSARKGLAGPGGIQYF

v_call: TRBV28
d_call: TRBD1
clone_size: few
j_call: TRBJ2-3
cdr3_nt: TGTGCCAGCAGTTTCCGGACAGGGGGCGAGGGAGTCGGCACAGATACGCAGTATTTT
cdr3_aa: CASSFRTGGEGVGTDTQYF

v_call: TRBV11-2
d_call: .
clone_size: few
j_call: TRBJ2-7
cdr3_nt: TGTGCCAGCAGCTTGAGAAGGGGAATTGACGAGCAGTACTTC
cdr3_aa: CASSLRRGIDEQYF

v_call: TRBV20-1
d_call: .
clone_size: .
j_call: TRBJ2-2
cdr3_nt: TGCAGTGTTGCGGGAATACAGACCGGGGAGCTGTTTTTT
cdr3_aa: CSVAGIQTGELFF

v_call: TRBV7-3
d_call: TRBD2
clone_size: .
j_call: TRBJ2-2
cdr3_nt: TGTGCCAGCAGCTTTCCGACTAGCGGGAAGAACACCGGGGAGCTGTTTTTT
cdr3_aa: CASSFPTSGKNTGELFF

v_call: TRBV28
d_call: TRBD2
clone_size: few
j_call: TRBJ2-6
cdr3_nt: TGTGCCAGCAGGGTCGCCGGGGGGAGCGGGGCCAACGTCCTGACTTTC
cdr3_aa: CASRVAGGSGANVLTF

v_call: TRBV19
d_call: TRBD1
clone_size: many
j_call: TRBJ2-5
cdr3_nt: TGTGCCAGTAGTAACCGACAGGGGGCCCAAGAGACCCAGTACTTC
cdr3_aa: CASSNRQGAQETQYF

v_call: TRBV12-3/TRBV12-4
d_call: TRBD1
clone_size: .
j_call: TRBJ2-3
cdr3_nt: TGTGCCAGCAGGCCCACAGGGGGCGGCGCAGATACGCAGTATTTT
cdr3_aa: CASRPTGGGADTQYF

v_call: TRBV10-3
d_call: .
clone_size: few
j_call: TRBJ1-4
cdr3_nt: TGTGCCATCAGTGACAAACAGGGCTATGCAGAAAAACTGTTTTTT
cdr3_aa: CAISDKQGYAEKLFF

v_call: TRBV7-8
d_call: .
clone_size: many
j_call: TRBJ2-2
cdr3_nt: TGTGCCAGCAGCTTCCGGTCGAACACCGGGGAGCTGTTTTTT
cdr3_aa: CASSFRSNTGELFF

v_call: TRBV28
d_call: .
clone_size: many
j_call: TRBJ1-5
cdr3_nt: TGTGCCAGCAGTTTACGGGGTAAATCATGGGGCCAGGGTGATCAGCCCCAGCATTTT
cdr3_aa: CASSLRGKSWGQGDQPQHF

v_call: TRBV15
d_call: .
clone_size: .
j_call: TRBJ2-1
cdr3_nt: TGTGCCACCAGCAGACCTTCCAGCAACAACAATGAGCAGTTCTTC
cdr3_aa: CATSRPSSNNNEQFF

v_call: TRBV12-5
d_call: .
clone_size: many
j_call: TRBJ1-5
cdr3_nt: TGTGCTAGTGGTTTGGTTCAGGCTAGCCAGCCCCAGCATTTT
cdr3_aa: CASGLVQASQPQHF

v_call: TRBV5-6
d_call: .
clone_size: .
j_call: TRBJ2-2
cdr3_nt: TGTGCCAGCAGCTTTGATGAGGTTGCGAACACCGGGGAGCTGTTTTTT
cdr3_aa: CASSFDEVANTGELFF

v_call: TRBV28
d_call: .
clone_size: many
j_call: TRBJ1-4
cdr3_nt: TGTGCCAGCAGTTTACTCCACACACAAAATGAAAAACTGTTTTTT
cdr3_aa: CASSLLHTQNEKLFF

v_call: TRBV7-9
d_call: .
clone_size: .
j_call: TRBJ2-5
cdr3_nt: TGTGCCAGCAGCTCCAGCCCCGGTGTCCAAGAGACCCAGTACTTC
cdr3_aa: CASSSSPGVQETQYF

v_call: TRBV6-2/TRBV6-3
d_call: .
clone_size: many
j_call: TRBJ2-2
cdr3_nt: TGTGCCAGCAGCCAGGCGGCGAACACCGGGGAGCTGTTTTTT
cdr3_aa: CASSQAANTGELFF

v_call: TRBV5-6
d_call: .
clone_size: .
j_call: TRBJ2-2
cdr3_nt: TGTGCCAGCAGCTTCAGGATTATGAACACCGGGGAGCTGTTTTTT
cdr3_aa: CASSFRIMNTGELFF

v_call: TRBV12-3/TRBV12-4
d_call: TRBD1
clone_size: many
j_call: TRBJ1-1
cdr3_nt: TGTGCCAGCAGTTTCGGTTACCAGGGGGCCAACACTGAAGCTTTCTTT
cdr3_aa: CASSFGYQGANTEAFF

v_call: TRBV5-1
d_call: .
clone_size: few
j_call: TRBJ2-2
cdr3_nt: TGCGCCAGCAGGTACCAGCGGCGTATGAACACCGGGGAGCTGTTTTTT
cdr3_aa: CASRYQRRMNTGELFF

v_call: TRBV27
d_call: .
clone_size: few
j_call: TRBJ1-5
cdr3_nt: TGTGCCAGCAGTCCTAATCAGGGGCAAAATCAGCCCCAGCATTTT
cdr3_aa: CASSPNQGQNQPQHF

v_call: TRBV9
d_call: TRBD1
clone_size: .
j_call: TRBJ1-1
cdr3_nt: TGTGCCAGCAGCGATCGGACAGGGATGAACACTGAAGCTTTCTTT
cdr3_aa: CASSDRTGMNTEAFF